The clone carrying this T cell receptor beta chain has just a few counts. Its antigen remains unidentified. This sample was included in a study of T cells in Graves' hyperthyroidism and ophthalmopathy. The length of the CDR3 is 11 residues. V lost 1 base and J 4 bases, leaving 3 bases between the germline ends. Germline lookup yields CDR1 GTSNPN and CDR2 SVGIG (reference sequence). There were TCR beta CDR3 regions amplified from RNA transcripts. First-round RT-PCR of the TCR CDR3 relied on the HTBI primer set. From the multiplex PCR reads, TCRdb called clonotypes with MiXCR, one entry per CDR3 protein. This table holds approximately 630,000 distinct CDR3 sequences, about a sixth found once. Whole-study results and caveats: The blood repertoire included most of the expanded thyroid clonotypes above 0.001. From stable hyperthyroidism, ophthalmopathy was separated by a 13 V-J model.

The sequencing sample was made of blood. The sequence derives from a woman younger than 45 with Graves' hyperthyroidism. V and J are TRBV30 and TRBJ2-3, with D unclear. The CDR3 sequence is CAWSEADTQYF. The CDR3 nucleotides read TGTGCCTGGAGTGAAGCAGATACGCAGTATTTT.